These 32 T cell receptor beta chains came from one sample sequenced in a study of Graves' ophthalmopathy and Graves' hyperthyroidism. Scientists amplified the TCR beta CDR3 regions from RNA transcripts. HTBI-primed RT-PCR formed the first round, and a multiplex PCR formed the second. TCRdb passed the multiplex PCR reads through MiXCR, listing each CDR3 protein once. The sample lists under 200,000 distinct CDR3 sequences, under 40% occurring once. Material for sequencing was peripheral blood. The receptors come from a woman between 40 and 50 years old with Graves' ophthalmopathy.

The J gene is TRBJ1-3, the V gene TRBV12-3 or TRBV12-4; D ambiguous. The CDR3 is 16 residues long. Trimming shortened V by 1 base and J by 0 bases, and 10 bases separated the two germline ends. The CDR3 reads CASSLDSWNSGNTIYF. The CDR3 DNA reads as TGTGCCAGCAGTTTAGATTCATGGAACTCTGGAAACACCATATATTTT.

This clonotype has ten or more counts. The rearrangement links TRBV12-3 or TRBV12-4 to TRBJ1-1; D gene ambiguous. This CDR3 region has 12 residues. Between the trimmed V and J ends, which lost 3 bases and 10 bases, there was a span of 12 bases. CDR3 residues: CASSFVGRRAFF. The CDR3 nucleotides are TGTGCCAGCAGTTTTGTAGGGCGACGAGCTTTCTTT.

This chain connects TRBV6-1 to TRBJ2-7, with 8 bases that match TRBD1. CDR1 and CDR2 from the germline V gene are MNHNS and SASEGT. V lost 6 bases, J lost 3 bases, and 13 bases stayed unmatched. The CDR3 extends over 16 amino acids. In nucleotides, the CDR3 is TGTGCCAGCAGCCCATTCGTGGGACAGGCCCTCTACGAGCAGTACTTC. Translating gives CASSPFVGQALYEQYF.

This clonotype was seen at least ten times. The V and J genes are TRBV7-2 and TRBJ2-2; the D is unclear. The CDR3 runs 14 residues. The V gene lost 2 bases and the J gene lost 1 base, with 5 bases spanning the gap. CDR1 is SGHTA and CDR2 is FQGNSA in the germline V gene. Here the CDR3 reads CASSLTENTGELFF. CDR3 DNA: TGTGCCAGCAGCTTAACCGAGAACACCGGGGAGCTGTTTTTT.

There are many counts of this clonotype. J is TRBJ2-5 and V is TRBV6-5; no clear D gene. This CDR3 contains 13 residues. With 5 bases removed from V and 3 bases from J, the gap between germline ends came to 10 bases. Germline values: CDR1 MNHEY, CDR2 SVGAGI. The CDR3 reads CASSPRAEETQYF. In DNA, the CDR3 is TGTGCCAGCAGTCCTCGGGCCGAAGAGACCCAGTACTTC.

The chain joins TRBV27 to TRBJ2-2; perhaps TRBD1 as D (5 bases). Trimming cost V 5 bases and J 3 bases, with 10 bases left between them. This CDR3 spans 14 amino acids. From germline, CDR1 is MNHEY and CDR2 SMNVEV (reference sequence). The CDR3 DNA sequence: TGTGCCAGCAGTCAGGGATGGTACACCGGGGAGCTGTTTTTT. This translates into CASSQGWYTGELFF.

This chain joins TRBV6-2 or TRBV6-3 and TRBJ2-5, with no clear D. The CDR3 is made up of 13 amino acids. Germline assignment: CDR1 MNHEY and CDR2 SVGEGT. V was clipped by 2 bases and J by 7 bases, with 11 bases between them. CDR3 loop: CASSYTALTTQYF. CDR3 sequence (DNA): TGTGCCAGCAGTTACACGGCTTTAACGACCCAGTACTTC.

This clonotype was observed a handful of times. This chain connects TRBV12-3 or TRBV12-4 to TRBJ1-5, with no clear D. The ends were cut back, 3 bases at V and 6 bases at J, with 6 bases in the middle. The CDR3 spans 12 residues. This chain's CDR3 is CASSFGVQPQHF. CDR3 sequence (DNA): TGTGCCAGCAGTTTCGGAGTTCAGCCCCAGCATTTT.

The CDR3 region has the DNA TGTGCCAGCAGTTTAGGAGGGGGCTGGGAGTCTTACGAGCAGTACTTC. Amino acids: CASSLGGGWESYEQYF. J is TRBJ2-7 and V is TRBV12-3 or TRBV12-4, with TRBD1 identical over 7 bases. The V segment lost 1 base and the J segment 4 bases; nucleotides outside the gene matches: 10. CDR3 length: 16 residues.

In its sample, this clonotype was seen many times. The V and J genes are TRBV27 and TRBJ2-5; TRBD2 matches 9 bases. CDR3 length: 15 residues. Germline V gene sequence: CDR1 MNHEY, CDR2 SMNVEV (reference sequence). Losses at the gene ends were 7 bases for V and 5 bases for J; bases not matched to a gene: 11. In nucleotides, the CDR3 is TGTGCCAGCACCTCCTGGGCGGGGGGGTCTGAGACCCAGTACTTC. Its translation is CASTSWAGGSETQYF.

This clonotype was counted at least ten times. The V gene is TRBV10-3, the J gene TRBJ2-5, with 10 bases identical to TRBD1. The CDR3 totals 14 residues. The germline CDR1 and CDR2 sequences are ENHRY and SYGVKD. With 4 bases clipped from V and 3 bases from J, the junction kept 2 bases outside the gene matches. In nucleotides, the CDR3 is TGTGCCATCAGTGGACAGGGGGCGAAAGAGACCCAGTACTTC. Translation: CAISGQGAKETQYF.

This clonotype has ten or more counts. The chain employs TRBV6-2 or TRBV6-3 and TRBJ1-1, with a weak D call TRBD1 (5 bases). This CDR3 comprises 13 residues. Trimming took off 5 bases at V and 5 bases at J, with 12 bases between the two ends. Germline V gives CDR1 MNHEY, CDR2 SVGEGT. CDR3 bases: TGTGCCAGCAGTCCTCATCAGGGAACTGAAGCTTTCTTT. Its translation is CASSPHQGTEAFF.

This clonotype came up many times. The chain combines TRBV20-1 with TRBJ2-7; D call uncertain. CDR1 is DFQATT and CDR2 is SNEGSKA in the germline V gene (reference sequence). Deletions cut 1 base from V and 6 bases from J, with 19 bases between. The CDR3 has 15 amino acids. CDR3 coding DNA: TGCAGTGCTAGAGTTGTGGCAGACGCTCGTTCCGAGCAGTACTTC. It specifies CSARVVADARSEQYF.

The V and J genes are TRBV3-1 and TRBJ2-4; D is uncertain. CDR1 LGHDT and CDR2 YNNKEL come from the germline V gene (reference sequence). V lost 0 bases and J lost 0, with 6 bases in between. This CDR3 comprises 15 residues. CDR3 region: CASSQETVAKNIQYF. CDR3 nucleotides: TGTGCCAGCAGCCAAGAGACTGTAGCCAAAAACATTCAGTACTTC.

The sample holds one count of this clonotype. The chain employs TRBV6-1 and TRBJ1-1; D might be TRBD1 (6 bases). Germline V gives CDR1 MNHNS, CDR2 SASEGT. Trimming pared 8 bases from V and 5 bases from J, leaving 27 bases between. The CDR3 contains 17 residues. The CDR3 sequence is CASSDTLTGALETEAFF. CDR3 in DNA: TGTGCCAGCTCCGATACCTTGACAGGAGCCTTGGAGACTGAAGCTTTCTTT.

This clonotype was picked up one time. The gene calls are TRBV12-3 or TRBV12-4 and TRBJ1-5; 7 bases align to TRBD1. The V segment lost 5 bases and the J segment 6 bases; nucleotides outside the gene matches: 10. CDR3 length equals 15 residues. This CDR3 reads CASSGYGTVPQPQHF. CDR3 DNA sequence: TGTGCCAGCAGTGGGTATGGGACAGTACCTCAGCCCCAGCATTTT.

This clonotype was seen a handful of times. The CDR3 sequence: CASSPVGWVETQYF. The CDR3 nucleotides are TGTGCCAGCAGCCCAGTTGGGTGGGTCGAGACCCAGTACTTC. This sequence joins TRBV6-2 or TRBV6-3 and TRBJ2-5; D call uncertain. CDR3 size: 14 residues. Germline V lookup: CDR1 MNHEY, CDR2 SVGEGT. The V and J ends lost 6 bases and 5 bases respectively, with 16 bases between them.

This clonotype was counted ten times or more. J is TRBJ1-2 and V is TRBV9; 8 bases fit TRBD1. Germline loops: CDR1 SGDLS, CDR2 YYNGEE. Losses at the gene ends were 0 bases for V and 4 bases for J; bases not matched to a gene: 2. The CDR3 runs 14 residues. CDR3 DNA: TGTGCCAGCAGCGTAGCGACAGGGGCCTATGGCTACACCTTC. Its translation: CASSVATGAYGYTF.

As DNA, the CDR3 is TGTGCCAGCAGTCGGGTGGCCTTTCAAGAGACCCAGTACTTC. It codes for CASSRVAFQETQYF. The chain joins TRBV6-4 to TRBJ2-5; D not certain. The CDR3 consists of 14 residues. V was clipped by 5 bases and J by 2 bases, with 12 bases between them. The germline V gene has CDR1 MRHNA and CDR2 SNTAGT.

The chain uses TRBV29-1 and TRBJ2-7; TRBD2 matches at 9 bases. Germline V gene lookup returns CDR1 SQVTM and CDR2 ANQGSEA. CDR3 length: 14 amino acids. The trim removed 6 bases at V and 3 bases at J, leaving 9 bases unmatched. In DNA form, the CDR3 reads TGCAGCGTCGTTAGCGGGAGTGCTTTCTACGAGCAGTACTTC. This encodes CSVVSGSAFYEQYF.

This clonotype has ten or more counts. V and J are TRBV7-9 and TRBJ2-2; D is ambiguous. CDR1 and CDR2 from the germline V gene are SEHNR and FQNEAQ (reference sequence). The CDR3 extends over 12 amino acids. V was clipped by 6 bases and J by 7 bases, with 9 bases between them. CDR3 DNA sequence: TGTGCCAGCAGTCCTTCGGTCGGGGAGCTGTTTTTT. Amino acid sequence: CASSPSVGELFF.

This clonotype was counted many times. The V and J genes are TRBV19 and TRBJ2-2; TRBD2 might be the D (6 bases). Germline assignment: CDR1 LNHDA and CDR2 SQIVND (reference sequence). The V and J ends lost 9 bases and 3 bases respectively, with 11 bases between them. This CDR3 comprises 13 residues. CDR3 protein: CASTEGYTGELFF. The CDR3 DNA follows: TGTGCCAGCACGGAGGGCTACACCGGGGAGCTGTTTTTT.

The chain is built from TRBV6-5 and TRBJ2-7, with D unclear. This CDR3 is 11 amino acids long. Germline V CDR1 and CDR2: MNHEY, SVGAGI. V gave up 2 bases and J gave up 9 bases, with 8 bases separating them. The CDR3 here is CASSYLGGQYF. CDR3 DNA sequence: TGTGCCAGCAGTTACCTCGGTGGGCAGTACTTC.

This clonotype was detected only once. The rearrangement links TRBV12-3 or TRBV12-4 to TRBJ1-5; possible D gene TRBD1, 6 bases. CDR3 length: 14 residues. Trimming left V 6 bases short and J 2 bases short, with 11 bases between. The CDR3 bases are TGTGCCAGCAGCAACGACAGGCGCAATCAGCCCCAGCATTTT. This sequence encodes CASSNDRRNQPQHF.

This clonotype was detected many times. This CDR3 reads CASSRAPNTEAFF. CDR3 nucleotides: TGTGCCAGCAGCAGGGCCCCGAACACTGAAGCTTTCTTT. The J gene is TRBJ1-1, the V gene TRBV9; D gene uncertain. V gave up 4 bases and J gave up 1 base, with 8 bases separating them. Looked up from germline, CDR1 is SGDLS and CDR2 is YYNGEE. CDR3 length equals 13 residues.

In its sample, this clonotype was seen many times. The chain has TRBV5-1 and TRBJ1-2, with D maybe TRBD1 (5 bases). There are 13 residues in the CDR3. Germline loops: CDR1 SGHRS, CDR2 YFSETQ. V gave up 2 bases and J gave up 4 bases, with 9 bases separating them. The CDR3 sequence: CASSFGASYGYTF. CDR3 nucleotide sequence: TGCGCCAGCAGCTTCGGGGCGTCCTATGGCTACACCTTC.

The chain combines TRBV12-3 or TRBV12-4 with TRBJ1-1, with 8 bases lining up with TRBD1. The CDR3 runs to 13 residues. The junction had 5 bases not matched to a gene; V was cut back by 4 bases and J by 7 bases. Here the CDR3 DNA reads TGTGCCAGCAGTTCCGACAGGGGCTATGAAGCTTTCTTT. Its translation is CASSSDRGYEAFF.

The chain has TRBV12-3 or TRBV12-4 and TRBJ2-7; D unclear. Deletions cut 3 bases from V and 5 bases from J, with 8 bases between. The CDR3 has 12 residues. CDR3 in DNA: TGTGCCAGCAGTTTGTACGGCAACGAGCAGTACTTC. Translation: CASSLYGNEQYF.

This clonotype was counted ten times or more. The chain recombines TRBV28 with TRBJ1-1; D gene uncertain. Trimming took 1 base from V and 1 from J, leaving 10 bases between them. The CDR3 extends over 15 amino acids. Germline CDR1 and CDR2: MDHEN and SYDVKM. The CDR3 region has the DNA TGTGCCAGCAGTTTATTCCGGAGCAGGAACACTGAAGCTTTCTTT. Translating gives CASSLFRSRNTEAFF.

CDR3 bases: TGTGCCACCCTCTGGAAGGGAACTAACTATGGCTACACCTTC. It codes for CATLWKGTNYGYTF. The genes are TRBV6-1 and TRBJ1-2, with D hard to call. CDR3 length: 14 residues. Germline CDR1 and CDR2: MNHNS and SASEGT. With 10 bases removed from V and 0 bases from J, the gap between germline ends came to 15 bases.

The CDR3 loop reads CASSSPWRTKETQYF. The CDR3 DNA sequence: TGTGCCAGCAGTAGCCCCTGGCGTACTAAAGAGACCCAGTACTTC. The rearrangement joins TRBV28 to TRBJ2-5; D gene unclear. The length of the CDR3 is 15 residues. Germline lookup yields CDR1 MDHEN and CDR2 SYDVKM. Trimming took off 5 bases at V and 3 bases at J, with 16 bases between the two ends.

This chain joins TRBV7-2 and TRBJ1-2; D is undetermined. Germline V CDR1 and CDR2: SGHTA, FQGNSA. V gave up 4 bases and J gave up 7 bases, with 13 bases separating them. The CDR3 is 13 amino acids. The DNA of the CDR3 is TGTGCCAGCAGCTCCCTTTGGGATCCTGGCTACACCTTC. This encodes CASSSLWDPGYTF.